This TCR beta chain came from a study of neoadjuvant anti-PD-1 for oral cavity cancer. Profiling relied on immunoSEQ multiplex PCR, and the TCRdb table lists in-frame clones only, not all of them. The data contain around 68,000 clones, about 90% of them singletons. As for time point: after neoadjuvant nivolumab, at surgical resection. Germline lookup yields CDR1 MNHNY and CDR2 SVGAGI (reference sequence). This CDR3 is built from 14 residues. Losses at the gene ends were 2 bases for V and 4 bases for J; bases not matched to a gene: 5. Source: PBMCs, taken after nivolumab (anti-PD-1) treatment. This receptor was obtained from a person aged 35 to 85 with oral cavity squamous cell carcinoma. J is TRBJ2-7 and V is TRBV6-6; TRBD2 matches 7 bases. CDR3 coding DNA: TGTGCCAGCAGTTACCCAGCGGGAAGGTACGAGCAGTACTTC. It encodes CASSYPAGRYEQYF.